This is a list of T cell receptor beta chains from one sample in a study of shared clonotypes between healthy human individuals. TCRdb's table, derived via immunoSEQ multiplex PCR, lists solely in-frame clones and lacks some. The table shows under 2,000,000 clones, with 85% to 95% occurring only once. The sequencing sample was made of naive CD8+ T cells sorted from blood. The receptor set was obtained from a man between 18 and 35 years old in good health. The CDR3 runs from the conserved cysteine through the conserved F or W.

j_call	cdr3_length	v_call	cdr3_aa
TRBJ1-2	14	TRBV9	CASSVGSTNYGYTF
TRBJ1-1	12	TRBV28	CASSILDNEAFF
TRBJ1-5	15	TRBV2	CASSEDSQDNQPQHF
TRBJ2-7	13	TRBV4-3	CASSQARGYEQYF
TRBJ1-1	14	TRBV28	CASSLNKLNTEAFF
TRBJ2-7	15	TRBV18	CASSLRSGRSYEQYF
TRBJ1-5	14	TRBV15	CATSRGGENQPQHF
TRBJ1-6	14	TRBV7-9	CASSETEYNSPLHF
TRBJ1-3	15	TRBV5-6	CASSFGAGPGNTIYF
TRBJ2-2	16	TRBV6-5	CASSYRGQGNTGELFF
TRBJ2-1	15	TRBV9	CASSVAGGPNNEQFF
TRBJ2-7	15	TRBV21-1	CASSPSGTDSYEQYF
TRBJ2-7	16	TRBV4-3	CASSQSLAGAFYEQYF
TRBJ2-1	17	TRBV4-1	CASSQDPAGGPSDEQFF
TRBJ2-1	15	TRBV11-3	CASSLGTSARNEQFF
TRBJ1-3	14	TRBV6-5	CASNDGTYGNTIYF